The 27 T cell receptor beta chains below all came from one sample that was sequenced in a study of blood T cells in healthy people across ages. The authors ran a second PCR of about 6 to 11 cycles using a sample-barcoded 5' primer and a J-beta primer mix. TCRdb re-analysed the 5' RACE reads in MiXCR, keeping a single row per CDR3 protein. The table records about 1.5 million distinct CDR3 sequences, under 55% of them present only once. The sample consisted of blood. Receptors originate from a woman between 18 and 29 years old in good health.

This clonotype was found a few times. J is TRBJ1-6 and V is TRBV6-2 or TRBV6-3, with unresolved D. Germline V gives CDR1 MNHEY, CDR2 SVGEGT. V was cut by 7 bases and J by 7 bases, with 11 bases left in between. This CDR3 is built from 13 residues. The CDR3, as DNA: TGTGCCAGCACTCTGACGGAGAATTCACCCCTCCACTTT. This translates into CASTLTENSPLHF.

Points on this clonotype: One end of the junction varies from germline; a read error may be responsible. This chain uses TRBV20-1 with TRBJ2-1, with D perhaps matching TRBD1 (5 bases). Germline lookup yields CDR1 DFQATT and CDR2 SNEGSKA (reference sequence). The CDR3 spans 14 residues. The CDR3 loop is CSAREGSWGYEQFF. The CDR3 DNA reads as TGCAGTGCGAGAGAAGGGTCCTGGGGCTATGAGCAGTTCTTC.

This clonotype was seen more than once but under ten times. The genes are TRBV12-3 or TRBV12-4 and TRBJ1-5; D uncertain. The CDR3 runs to 16 residues. V dropped 0 bases and J dropped 1 base, with 10 bases sitting between them. CDR3 bases: TGTGCCAGCAGTTTAGCGCCCGGGAGGAGCAATCAGCCCCAGCATTTT. This gives the protein CASSLAPGRSNQPQHF.

V is TRBV9 and J is TRBJ2-7, with 7 bases that match TRBD1. With the DNA end fitting TRBJ2-5 better, the J assignment may be wrong. This CDR3 is 14 amino acids long. CDR1 is SGDLS and CDR2 is YYNGEE in the germline V gene. In DNA, the CDR3 is TGTGCCAGCAGCGTAGATACAGGGGAAGAGACCCAGTACTTC. Translating gives CASSVDTGEETQYF.

V is TRBV12-3 or TRBV12-4 and J is TRBJ1-2, with 9 bases fitting TRBD1. CDR3 length equals 12 residues. The trim removed 5 bases at V and 7 bases at J, leaving 2 bases unmatched. The CDR3 nucleotides are TGTGCCAGCAGTGGGACAGGGAGTGGCTACACCTTC. Protein sequence: CASSGTGSGYTF.

The CDR3 nucleotides are TGTGCCAGCAGTAGAACCACCAGCAATCAGCCCCAGCATTTT. Amino acid sequence: CASSRTTSNQPQHF. This sequence joins TRBV6-5 and TRBJ1-5; D is ambiguous. The germline V gene has CDR1 MNHEY and CDR2 SVGAGI. The CDR3 loop spans 14 amino acids. The V end was cut by 5 bases, the J end by 1 base, with 9 bases between.

This clonotype was counted between two and nine times. The rearrangement joins TRBV27 to TRBJ1-1, with a possible D match to TRBD1 (6 bases). V lost 7 bases to trimming and J lost 1 base, with 13 bases between them. The CDR3 is 14 amino acids. From germline, CDR1 is MNHEY and CDR2 SMNVEV (reference sequence). The CDR3 loop reads CASTLGGGNTEAFF. The CDR3 DNA reads TGTGCCAGCACCTTAGGGGGAGGGAACACTGAAGCTTTCTTT.

In nucleotides, the CDR3 is TGTGCCAGCAGCCCCTCCCCGGGGGTGAGGGATGAAAAACTGTTTTTT. Translation: CASSPSPGVRDEKLFF. This chain joins TRBV3-1 and TRBJ1-4; TRBD1 might be the D (5 bases). The CDR3 consists of 16 residues. Germline V gives CDR1 LGHDT, CDR2 YNNKEL (reference sequence). V dropped 4 bases and J dropped 6 bases, with 18 bases sitting between them. Using reference TRBV3-1 and TRBJ1-4 for the parts outside the CDR3, the full variable domain is DTAVSQTPKYLVTQMGNDKSIKCEQNLGHDTMYWYKQDSKKFLKIMFSYNNKELIINETVPNRFSPKSPDKAHLNLHINSLELGDSAVYFCASSPSPGVRDEKLFFGSGTQLSVL.

V gene TRBV20-1 combines with J gene TRBJ2-5; 8 nucleotides align to TRBD2. The CDR3 loop spans 13 amino acids. Trimming removed 5 bases from V and 5 bases from J; junction bases left unmatched: 7. Per the germline V gene, CDR1 is DFQATT and CDR2 is SNEGSKA (reference sequence). The CDR3 here is CSASGGEYETQYF. The CDR3 coding sequence is TGCAGTGCTTCGGGGGGGGAGTACGAGACCCAGTACTTC.

With respect to this clonotype: The CDR3 end shows no conserved phenylalanine or tryptophan, and so a read error is likely. The chain uses TRBV9 and TRBJ2-5; D not resolved. The CDR3 runs to 16 residues. V was shortened by 4 bases and J by 5 bases, with 21 bases between the two germline ends. The germline V gene encodes CDR1 SGDLS and CDR2 YYNGEE. The CDR3 loop reads CASSPRLGRPQETQYV. Written as DNA, the CDR3 is TGTGCCAGCAGCCCACGATTGGGCAGGCCACAGGAGACCCAGTACGTC.

This clonotype was recorded a few times. The chain is built from TRBV20-1 and TRBJ2-7; the D gene is possibly TRBD2 (5 bases). V was pared by 4 bases and J by 3 bases, with 10 bases between. The germline CDR1 and CDR2 sequences are DFQATT and SNEGSKA (reference sequence). CDR3 length: 12 amino acids. The CDR3 protein is CSAKEDLYEQYF. DNA for the CDR3: TGCAGTGCTAAGGAGGATCTCTACGAGCAGTACTTC.

J is TRBJ1-4 and V is TRBV4-1; D perhaps matches TRBD1 (6 bases). The germline gives CDR1 MGHRA, CDR2 YSYEKL. Trimming took 4 bases from V and 4 from J, leaving 10 bases between them. CDR3 length: 14 residues. CDR3 region: CASSLGAFNEKLFF. The DNA for the CDR3 is TGCGCCAGCAGCCTGGGGGCCTTTAATGAAAAACTGTTTTTT.

This rearrangement joins TRBV2 to TRBJ1-2, with a weak D call TRBD1 (5 bases). Trimming removed 6 bases from V and 7 bases from J, with 12 bases in between. The CDR3 covers 12 residues. CDR1 is SNHLY, CDR2 FYNNEI, per germline. CDR3 in DNA: TGTGCCAGCAGCAGGGACGTGAGTGGCTACACCTTC. This codes for CASSRDVSGYTF. Together with reference TRBV2 and TRBJ1-2, the CDR3 gives the full variable domain: EPEVTQTPSHQVTQMGQEVILRCVPISNHLYFYWYRQILGQKVEFLVSFYNNEISEKSEIFDDQFSVERPDGSNFTLKIRSTKLEDSAMYFCASSRDVSGYTFGSGTRLTVV.

This clonotype has a count of ten or more. The CDR3 sequence is CASSLAVNNEQFF. DNA for the CDR3: TGCGCCAGCAGCTTGGCCGTAAACAATGAGCAGTTCTTC. The rearrangement uses TRBV5-1 and TRBJ2-1, with D uncertain. Per germline, CDR1 SGHRS and CDR2 YFSETQ. The germline V and J ends were trimmed by 0 bases and 5 bases, with 6 bases remaining between them. This CDR3 is 13 amino acids long. The full variable domain, its missing parts supplied by reference TRBV5-1 and TRBJ2-1, is KAGVTQTPRYLIKTRGQQVTLSCSPISGHRSVSWYQQTPGQGLQFLFEYFSETQRNKGNFPGRFSGRQFSNSRSEMNVSTLELGDSALYLCASSLAVNNEQFFGPGTRLTVL.

This clonotype was detected many times. This chain uses TRBV10-3 with TRBJ2-7; D is undetermined. V was shortened by 6 bases and J by 0 bases, with 6 bases between the two germline ends. The CDR3 is made up of 12 amino acids. In germline, CDR1 is ENHRY, CDR2 SYGVKD. The CDR3, as DNA: TGTGCCATCAGGGCAGGCTCCTACGAGCAGTACTTC. Protein product: CAIRAGSYEQYF.

Only a few counts were recorded for this clonotype. The CDR3 protein is CSGMGNGNKNEKLFF. The CDR3, as DNA: TGCAGCGGAATGGGGAACGGCAACAAAAATGAAAAACTGTTTTTT. The rearrangement joins TRBV29-1 to TRBJ1-4; D uncertain. The CDR3 is made up of 15 amino acids. Trimming removed 7 bases from V and 5 bases from J, with 20 bases in between. The germline V gene has CDR1 SQVTM and CDR2 ANQGSEA.

This clonotype was found a few times. V usage is TRBV29-1 and J usage is TRBJ2-1; 10 nucleotides align to TRBD2. J lost 8 bases, V lost 3 bases, and 7 bases had no gene match. From germline, CDR1 is SQVTM and CDR2 ANQGSEA. The CDR3 has 14 amino acids. The CDR3 DNA sequence: TGCAGCGTTGATGAGCGGGGGGGCGGACATGAGCAGTTCTTC. This gives the protein CSVDERGGGHEQFF.

For this clonotype: An end of the junction differs from the germline gene, which may be a read error. V usage is TRBV5-1 and J usage is TRBJ2-4, with a possible D match to TRBD1 (5 bases). The CDR3 is made up of 13 amino acids. Germline-derived CDR1 and CDR2 are SGHRS and YFSETQ. CDR3 coding DNA: TGCGCCAGCGGCTTGGGTCAGGGAAACATTCAGTACTTC. Its protein product is CASGLGQGNIQYF.

This clonotype was counted a few times. This rearrangement joins TRBV7-2 to TRBJ1-6, with D perhaps matching TRBD1 (5 bases). The CDR3 contains 17 residues. V was trimmed by 3 bases and J by 3 bases, leaving 15 bases between them. From germline, CDR1 is SGHTA and CDR2 FQGNSA. The CDR3 region is CASSFSGTQGYNSPLHF. DNA of the CDR3: TGTGCCAGCAGCTTCTCCGGGACCCAGGGCTATAATTCACCCCTCCACTTT.

The rearrangement uses TRBV28 and TRBJ1-1; possible D gene TRBD1, 6 bases. CDR1 and CDR2 from the germline V gene are MDHEN and SYDVKM. There are 14 residues in the CDR3. V dropped 6 bases and J dropped 10 bases, with 21 bases sitting between them. CDR3 DNA sequence: TGTGCCAGCAGCGGCCGGGGGGCCGTGGGACTAGCTTTCTTT. It is translated as CASSGRGAVGLAFF. Supplemented by reference TRBV28 and TRBJ1-1, the full variable domain reads DVKVTQSSRYLVKRTGEKVFLECVQDMDHENMFWYRQDPGLGLRLIYFSYDVKMKEKGDIPEGYSVSREKKERFSLILESASTNQTSMYLCASSGRGAVGLAFFGQGTRLTVV.

The sample holds a few counts of this clonotype. V and J are TRBV20-1 and TRBJ1-4; D uncertain. The CDR3 spans 16 residues. CDR1 and CDR2 (germline): DFQATT, SNEGSKA (reference sequence). The V end lost 2 bases, the J end lost 1 base, and 14 bases lay between the germline ends. CDR3 bases: TGCAGTGCTAGACCCCCTGACCAAGTAACTAATGAAAAACTGTTTTTT. It translates to CSARPPDQVTNEKLFF.

This chain uses TRBV7-9 with TRBJ2-7; 8 bases map to TRBD2. V shed 5 bases and J 4 bases; nucleotides not matched to a gene: 4. The CDR3 contains 13 residues. CDR1 is SEHNR, CDR2 FQNEAQ, per germline (reference sequence). The CDR3 nucleotides are TGTGCCAGCAGCGCTCCGGGAGGGTACGAGCAGTACTTC. Its protein product is CASSAPGGYEQYF.

The gene calls are TRBV29-1 and TRBJ2-5, with D possibly TRBD2 on 6 matching bases. Germline V gene data show CDR1 as SQVTM and CDR2 as ANQGSEA. Trimming took off 0 bases at V and 13 bases at J, with 15 bases between the two ends. The CDR3 sequence is 12 residues long. The CDR3 reads CSVEDLRGARYF. The CDR3 bases are TGCAGCGTTGAAGATCTTCGCGGGGCCCGGTACTTC.

This chain links TRBV5-1 with TRBJ2-5; TRBD1 is a possible D gene (5 bases). V dropped 1 base and J dropped 1 base, with 8 bases sitting between them. The CDR3 runs to 14 residues. Germline lookup yields CDR1 SGHRS and CDR2 YFSETQ. CDR3 sequence reads: CASSLQTAQETQYF. In nucleotides, the CDR3 is TGCGCCAGCAGCTTGCAGACAGCCCAAGAGACCCAGTACTTC.

The V gene is TRBV2, the J gene TRBJ2-3; tentatively, D is TRBD2 (6 bases). The CDR3 consists of 18 residues. Germline lookup yields CDR1 SNHLY and CDR2 FYNNEI. Between the trimmed V and J ends, which lost 6 bases and 1 base, there was a span of 23 bases. The CDR3 nucleotides read TGTGCCAGCAGCCAAAATGGAGGGGACGGATTTGGCACAGATACGCAGTATTTT. Its protein product is CASSQNGGDGFGTDTQYF. Variable domain in full (rest from reference TRBV2 and TRBJ2-3): EPEVTQTPSHQVTQMGQEVILRCVPISNHLYFYWYRQILGQKVEFLVSFYNNEISEKSEIFDDQFSVERPDGSNFTLKIRSTKLEDSAMYFCASSQNGGDGFGTDTQYFGPGTRLTVL.

The chain recombines TRBV10-3 with TRBJ2-7, with 9 positions matching TRBD1. The CDR3 is 12 residues long. The ends lost 10 bases at V and 2 bases at J; junction bases unmatched: 3. Germline-derived CDR1 and CDR2 are ENHRY and SYGVKD. CDR3 in amino acids: CANGQGPYEQYF. CDR3 coding DNA: TGTGCCAACGGACAGGGGCCCTACGAGCAGTACTTC.

This sequence joins TRBV2 and TRBJ2-1, with 11 nucleotides matching TRBD2. After removal of 8 bases from V and 15 bases from J, the junction contained 12 bases not matched to a gene. The CDR3 runs 13 residues. Germline values: CDR1 SNHLY, CDR2 FYNNEI. The chain's CDR3 is CASGETYSGRGFF. As DNA, the CDR3 is TGTGCCAGCGGCGAAACCTATAGCGGGAGGGGGTTCTTC. The full variable domain, in which reference TRBV2 and TRBJ2-1 provide the parts outside the CDR3, is EPEVTQTPSHQVTQMGQEVILRCVPISNHLYFYWYRQILGQKVEFLVSFYNNEISEKSEIFDDQFSVERPDGSNFTLKIRSTKLEDSAMYFCASGETYSGRGFFGPGTRLTVL.